One T cell receptor (beta chain) is described in this entry. These data are taken from a study of shared clonotypes between healthy human individuals. The CDR3 covers 16 residues. CDR1 is MNHNS and CDR2 is SASEGT in the germline V gene. Trimming took off 1 base at V and 4 bases at J, with 14 bases between the two ends. Only in-frame clones appear in the TCRdb table, and some are missing; sequencing was by immunoSEQ multiplex PCR. The sample has 450,000 to 500,000 clones; 78% are singletons. This clonotype originated in a woman in her 40s in good health. Some clones in this sample may be carry-over from other donors' samples. V usage is TRBV6-1 and J usage is TRBJ2-1, with D perhaps TRBD2 (7 bases). The sample comprised PBMCs. CDR3 nucleotides: TGTGCCAGCAGTGAAGTCCCAGCGGGGACATACAATGAGCAGTTCTTC. Translation gives CASSEVPAGTYNEQFF.